This is a list of T cell receptor beta chains from one sample in a study of regulatory T cells in long-lasting Graves disease. Each CDR3 protein is one row after TCRdb ran MiXCR on the multiplex PCR reads. The repertoire includes over 450,000 distinct CDR3 sequences, around a fifth of them detected once, and about 6.6% sits in the top ten. Source: peripheral blood mononuclear cells (PBMCs), taken when the disease was refractory, from a patient treated with antithyroid drugs. These receptor sequences come from a female donor with Graves disease. Each CDR3 is given with its conserved first and last residue. The D gene is left open where the match is weak. The size field is filled for only some rows; it gives once, few, many or a size class.

J gene,V gene,clone size,D gene,CDR3 protein,CDR3 DNA
TRBJ2-2,TRBV29-1,.,TRBD1,CSVDGDRGPTGELFF,TGCAGCGTTGATGGGGACAGGGGGCCAACCGGGGAGCTGTTTTTT
TRBJ1-5,TRBV6-5,.,TRBD1,CASSYLTSGQGYSNQPQHF,TGTGCCAGCAGTTACCTTACATCGGGACAGGGTTATAGCAATCAGCCCCAGCATTTT
TRBJ2-7,TRBV24-1,.,.,CATSDSDYEQYF,TGTGCCACCAGTGATTCGGACTACGAGCAGTACTTC
TRBJ1-6,TRBV28,many,.,CASSSVSGASPLHF,TGTGCCAGCAGTTCGGTCTCAGGGGCCTCACCCCTCCACTTT
TRBJ2-3,TRBV11-2,.,.,CASRGDLRDTQYF,TGTGCCAGCAGAGGGGACCTCAGGGATACGCAGTATTTT
TRBJ2-7,TRBV6-1,many,.,CASSAEGSGENPYEQYF,TGTGCCAGCTCGGCAGAGGGTAGCGGAGAAAACCCCTACGAGCAGTACTTC
TRBJ1-5,TRBV20-1,.,.,CSARPGTLGTSNQPQHF,TGCAGTGCTAGACCCGGCACGCTGGGGACCAGCAATCAGCCCCAGCATTTT
TRBJ1-4,TRBV25-1,many,TRBD1,CASSEYPPGGTRGEKLFF,TGTGCCAGCAGTGAATATCCCCCCGGCGGGACCAGGGGGGAAAAACTGTTTTTT
TRBJ1-6,TRBV28,few,TRBD1,CASTAGTVVSPLHF,TGTGCCAGCACCGCGGGGACAGTAGTTTCACCCCTCCACTTT
TRBJ1-5,TRBV19,.,TRBD1,CASTDGGGTGYDQPQHF,TGTGCCAGTACCGATGGGGGGGGGACAGGGTACGATCAGCCCCAGCATTTT
TRBJ2-5,TRBV9,many,.,CASSPGAASWGQETQYF,TGTGCCAGCAGCCCCGGGGCCGCGTCATGGGGTCAAGAGACCCAGTACTTC
TRBJ1-1,TRBV6-2/TRBV6-3,few,.,CASRRGVFEAFF,TGTGCCAGTCGTCGGGGAGTTTTCGAAGCTTTCTTT
TRBJ2-5,TRBV28,.,.,CASSLQGQRETQYF,TGTGCCAGCAGTCTACAAGGGCAGCGAGAGACCCAGTACTTC
TRBJ1-1,TRBV28,.,TRBD1,CASSVQGADAEAFF,TGTGCCAGCAGCGTACAGGGGGCGGACGCTGAAGCTTTCTTT
TRBJ2-7,TRBV19,.,.,CASSTGPVGDEQYF,TGTGCCAGTAGTACTGGCCCCGTGGGGGACGAGCAGTACTTC
TRBJ1-2,TRBV9,.,.,CASSVLGSRGYTF,TGTGCCAGCAGCGTACTTGGGAGTCGAGGCTACACCTTC
TRBJ1-1,TRBV28,many,.,CASSFRGIMNTEAFF,TGTGCCAGCAGTTTTCGGGGGATCATGAACACTGAAGCTTTCTTT
TRBJ1-3,TRBV19,few,.,CASSITALSGNTIYF,TGTGCCAGTAGTATAACAGCCCTCTCTGGAAACACCATATATTTT